Below, 8 T cell receptor beta chains from the same sample are listed, as sequenced in a study of cytomegalovirus exposure and HLA in healthy donors. PCR was performed using 60 Vbeta and 13 Jbeta primers. The repertoire was sequenced with immunoSEQ multiplex PCR; TCRdb's copy has only in-frame clones and lacks some. The sample holds about 140,000 clones, 65% to 80% seen once. Sequencing was carried out using PBMCs. The receptors derive from a woman in her thirties in good health and CMV-seronegative.

V and J are TRBV4-1 and TRBJ2-1; weak D call: TRBD2 (6 bases). V was cut by 4 bases and J by 9 bases, with 16 bases left in between. This CDR3 region has 14 residues. Germline V lookup: CDR1 MGHRA, CDR2 YSYEKL. The CDR3 nucleotides read TGCGCCAGCAGCCTGGGGTTCGGGAGCTCTGAGCAGTTCTTC. Its protein is CASSLGFGSSEQFF.

The rearrangement links TRBV6-5 to TRBJ1-5, with a weak D call TRBD1 (6 bases). The CDR3 consists of 14 residues. The V end lost 5 bases, the J end lost 2 bases, and 10 bases lay between the germline ends. Germline V gene sequence: CDR1 MNHEY, CDR2 SVGAGI. CDR3 residues: CASSIRTGNQPQHF. In nucleotides, the CDR3 is TGTGCCAGCAGTATTCGGACAGGCAATCAGCCCCAGCATTTT.

Comment on this clone: Other DNA sequences in this specimen translate into the identical CDR3. The gene calls are TRBV6-5 and TRBJ1-3; D is perhaps TRBD1 (5 bases). CDR3 length: 14 residues. Germline V gene sequence: CDR1 MNHEY, CDR2 SVGAGI. V gave up 3 bases and J gave up 4 bases, with 10 bases separating them. The CDR3 coding sequence is TGTGCCAGCAGTTATGGGGGGTCGGGAAACACCATATATTTT. Protein product: CASSYGGSGNTIYF.

The chain combines TRBV2 with TRBJ1-2; D is possibly TRBD1 (5 bases). CDR3 length: 13 amino acids. Germline V gene data show CDR1 as SNHLY and CDR2 as FYNNEI. V shed 8 bases and J shed 5 bases, with 15 bases lying between them. DNA for the CDR3: TGTGCCAGCCAAGACAGAGGCCAATATGGCTACACCTTC. It encodes CASQDRGQYGYTF.

This chain uses TRBV6-1 with TRBJ1-5; D is ambiguous. Trimming cost V 6 bases and J 7 bases, with 13 bases left between them. The germline V gene has CDR1 MNHNS and CDR2 SASEGT. This CDR3 spans 13 amino acids. The CDR3 DNA reads TGTGCCAGCAGGGCCGAGGGCCCCCAGCCCCAGCATTTT. Amino acids: CASRAEGPQPQHF.

This clone was seen a handful of times. V usage is TRBV21-1 and J usage is TRBJ2-7; TRBD1 was called by the table and not checked on the DNA. TRBV21-1 is an annotated pseudogene. This CDR3 contains 13 residues. CDR3 residues: CASGPRSTYEQYF. Written as DNA, the CDR3 is TGTGCCAGCGGTCCCAGGTCCACCTACGAGCAGTACTTC.

V is TRBV23-1 and J is TRBJ2-5; D not resolved. TRBV23-1 is marked as an open reading frame, function uncertain. The CDR3 has 13 amino acids. Trimming shortened V by 3 bases and J by 11 bases, and 16 bases separated the two germline ends. CDR3 loop: CASSHRVPYQQYF. CDR3 nucleotides: TGCGCCAGCAGTCACCGGGTCCCCTACCAGCAGTACTTC.

The genes are TRBV5-6 and TRBJ2-7; 10 nucleotides align to TRBD1. J was trimmed by 6 bases and V by 4 bases; bases with no gene match: 7. The germline V gene has CDR1 SGHDT and CDR2 YYEEEE. The CDR3 runs to 14 residues. The CDR3 region is CASSVTGGRSEQYF. CDR3 nucleotide sequence: TGTGCCAGCAGCGTGACAGGGGGCCGATCCGAGCAGTACTTC. The complete variable domain, with remaining parts taken from reference TRBV5-6 and TRBJ2-7, reads DAGVTQSPTHLIKTRGQQVTLRCSPKSGHDTVSWYQQALGQGPQFIFQYYEEEERQRGNFPDRFSGHQFPNYSSELNVNALLLGDSALYLCASSVTGGRSEQYFGPGTRLTVT.